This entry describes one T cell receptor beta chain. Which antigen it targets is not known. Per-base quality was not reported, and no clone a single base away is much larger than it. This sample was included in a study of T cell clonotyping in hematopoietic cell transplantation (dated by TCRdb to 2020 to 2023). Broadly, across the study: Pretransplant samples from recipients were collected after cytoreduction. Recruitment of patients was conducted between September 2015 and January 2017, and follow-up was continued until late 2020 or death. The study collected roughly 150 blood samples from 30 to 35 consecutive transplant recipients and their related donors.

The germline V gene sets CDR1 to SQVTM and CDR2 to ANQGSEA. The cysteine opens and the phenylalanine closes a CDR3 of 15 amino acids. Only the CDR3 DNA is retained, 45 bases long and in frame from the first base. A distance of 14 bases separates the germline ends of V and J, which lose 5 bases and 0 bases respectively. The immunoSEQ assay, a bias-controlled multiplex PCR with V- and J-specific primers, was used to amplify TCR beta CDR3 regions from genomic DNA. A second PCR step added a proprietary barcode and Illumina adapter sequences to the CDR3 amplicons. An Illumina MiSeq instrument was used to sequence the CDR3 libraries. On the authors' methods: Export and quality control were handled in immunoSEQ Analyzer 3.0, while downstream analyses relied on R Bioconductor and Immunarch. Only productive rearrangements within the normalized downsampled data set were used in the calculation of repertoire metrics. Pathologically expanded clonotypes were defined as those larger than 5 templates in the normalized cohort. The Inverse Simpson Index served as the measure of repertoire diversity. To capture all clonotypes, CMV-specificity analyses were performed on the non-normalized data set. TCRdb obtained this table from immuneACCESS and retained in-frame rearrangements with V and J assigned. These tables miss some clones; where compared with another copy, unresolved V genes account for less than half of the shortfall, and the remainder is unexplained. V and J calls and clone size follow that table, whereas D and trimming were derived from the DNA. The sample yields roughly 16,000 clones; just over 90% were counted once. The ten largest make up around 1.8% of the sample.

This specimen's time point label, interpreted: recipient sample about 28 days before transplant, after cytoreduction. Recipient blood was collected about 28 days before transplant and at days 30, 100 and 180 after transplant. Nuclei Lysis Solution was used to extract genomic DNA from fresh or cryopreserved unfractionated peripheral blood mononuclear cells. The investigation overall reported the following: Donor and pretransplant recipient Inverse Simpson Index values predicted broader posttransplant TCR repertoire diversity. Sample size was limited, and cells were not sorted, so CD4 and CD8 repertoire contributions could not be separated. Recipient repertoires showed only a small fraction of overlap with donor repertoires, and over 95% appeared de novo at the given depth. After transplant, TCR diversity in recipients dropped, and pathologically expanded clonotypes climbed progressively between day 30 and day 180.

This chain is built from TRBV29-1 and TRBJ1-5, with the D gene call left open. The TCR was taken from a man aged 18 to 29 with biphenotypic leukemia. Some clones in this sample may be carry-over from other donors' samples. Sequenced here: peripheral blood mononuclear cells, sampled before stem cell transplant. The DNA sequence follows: TGCAGCGTTCGGGTTCAACCCCATAGCAATCAGCCCCAGCATTTT. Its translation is CSVRVQPHSNQPQHF. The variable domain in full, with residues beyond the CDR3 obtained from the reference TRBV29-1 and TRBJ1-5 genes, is SAVISQKPSRDICQRGTSLTIQCQVDSQVTMMFWYRQQPGQSLTLIATANQGSEATYESGFVIDKFPISRPNLTFSTLTVSNMSPEDSSIYLCSVRVQPHSNQPQHFGDGTRLSIL.